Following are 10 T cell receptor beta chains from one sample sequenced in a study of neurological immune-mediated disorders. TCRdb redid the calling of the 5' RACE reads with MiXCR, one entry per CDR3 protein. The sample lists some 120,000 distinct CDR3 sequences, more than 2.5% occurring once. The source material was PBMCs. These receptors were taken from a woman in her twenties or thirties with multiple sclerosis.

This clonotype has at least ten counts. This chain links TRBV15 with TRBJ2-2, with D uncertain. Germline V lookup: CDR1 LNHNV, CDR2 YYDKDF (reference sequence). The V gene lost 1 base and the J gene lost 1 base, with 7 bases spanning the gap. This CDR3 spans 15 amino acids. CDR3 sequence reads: CATSRGKQNTGELFF. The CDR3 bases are TGTGCCACCAGCAGAGGAAAACAGAACACCGGGGAGCTGTTTTTT.

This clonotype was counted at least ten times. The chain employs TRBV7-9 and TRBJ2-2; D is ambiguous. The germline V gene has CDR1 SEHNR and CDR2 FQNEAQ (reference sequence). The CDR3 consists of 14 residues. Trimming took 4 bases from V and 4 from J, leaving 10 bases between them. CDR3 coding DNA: TGTGCCAGCAGCTACAGTCGTCGCACCGGGGAGCTGTTTTTT. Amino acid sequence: CASSYSRRTGELFF.

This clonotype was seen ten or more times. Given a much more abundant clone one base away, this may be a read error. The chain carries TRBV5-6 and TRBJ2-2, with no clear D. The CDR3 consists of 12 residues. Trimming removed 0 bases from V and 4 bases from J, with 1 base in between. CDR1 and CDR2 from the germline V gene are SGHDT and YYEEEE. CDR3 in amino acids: CASSLATGELFF. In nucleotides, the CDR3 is TGTGCCAGCAGCTTGGCCACCGGGGAGCTGTTTTTT.

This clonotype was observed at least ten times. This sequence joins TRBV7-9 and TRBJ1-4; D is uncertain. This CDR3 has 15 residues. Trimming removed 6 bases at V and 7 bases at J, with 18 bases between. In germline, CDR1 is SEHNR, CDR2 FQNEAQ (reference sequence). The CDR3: CASSNTEGKLEKLFF. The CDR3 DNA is TGTGCCAGCAGTAATACTGAAGGGAAACTTGAAAAACTGTTTTTT.

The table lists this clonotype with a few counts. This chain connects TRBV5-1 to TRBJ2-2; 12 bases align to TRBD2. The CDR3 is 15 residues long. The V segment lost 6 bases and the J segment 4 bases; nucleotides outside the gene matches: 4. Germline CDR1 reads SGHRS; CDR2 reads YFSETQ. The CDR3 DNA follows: TGCGCCAGCACCGGGACTAGCGGGCCCACCGGGGAGCTGTTTTTT. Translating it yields CASTGTSGPTGELFF. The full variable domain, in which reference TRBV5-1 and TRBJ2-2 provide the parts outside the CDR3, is KAGVTQTPRYLIKTRGQQVTLSCSPISGHRSVSWYQQTPGQGLQFLFEYFSETQRNKGNFPGRFSGRQFSNSRSEMNVSTLELGDSALYLCASTGTSGPTGELFFGEGSRLTVL.

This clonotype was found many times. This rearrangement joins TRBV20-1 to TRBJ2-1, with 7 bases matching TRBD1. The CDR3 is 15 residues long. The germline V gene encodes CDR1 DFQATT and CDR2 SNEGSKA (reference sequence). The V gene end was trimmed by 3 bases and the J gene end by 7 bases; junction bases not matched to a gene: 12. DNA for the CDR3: TGCAGTGCTAGCCATCGACAGGGAGCTTGGAATGAGCAGTTCTTC. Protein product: CSASHRQGAWNEQFF.

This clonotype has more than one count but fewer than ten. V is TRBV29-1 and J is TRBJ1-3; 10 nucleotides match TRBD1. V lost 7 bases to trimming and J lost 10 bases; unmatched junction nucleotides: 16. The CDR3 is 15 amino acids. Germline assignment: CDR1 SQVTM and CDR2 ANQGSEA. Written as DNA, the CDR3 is TGCAGCGCAAGAGCAATGACAGGGGGCGAATCGACCATATATTTT. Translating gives CSARAMTGGESTIYF.

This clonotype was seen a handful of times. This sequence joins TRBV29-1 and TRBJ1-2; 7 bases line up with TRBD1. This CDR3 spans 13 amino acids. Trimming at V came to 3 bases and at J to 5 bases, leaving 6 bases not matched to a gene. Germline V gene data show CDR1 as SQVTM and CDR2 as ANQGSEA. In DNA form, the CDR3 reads TGCAGCGTTGAGAGGACAGGCCCTTATGGCTACACCTTC. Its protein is CSVERTGPYGYTF.

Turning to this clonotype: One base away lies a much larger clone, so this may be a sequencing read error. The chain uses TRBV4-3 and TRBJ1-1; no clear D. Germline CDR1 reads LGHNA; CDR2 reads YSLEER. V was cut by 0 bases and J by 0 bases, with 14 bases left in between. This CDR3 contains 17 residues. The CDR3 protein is CASSQDHAPTMNTEAFF. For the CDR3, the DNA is TGCGCCAGCAGCCAAGACCACGCACCCACCATGAACACTGAAGCTTTCTTT.

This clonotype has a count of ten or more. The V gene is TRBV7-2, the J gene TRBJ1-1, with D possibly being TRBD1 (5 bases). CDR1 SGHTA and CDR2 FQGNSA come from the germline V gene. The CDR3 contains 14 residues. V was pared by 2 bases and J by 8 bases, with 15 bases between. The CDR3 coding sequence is TGTGCCAGCAGCTTACATCAGGGAACCCCCGAAGCTTTCTTT. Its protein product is CASSLHQGTPEAFF.